The 18 T cell receptor beta chains listed next were all sequenced from one sample in a study of blood T cells in healthy people across ages. Through a sample-barcoded 5' primer and a J-beta primer mix, a second PCR was run for about 6 to 12 cycles. TCRdb re-derived calls from the 5' RACE reads in MiXCR, one entry per CDR3 protein. The sample lists about a million distinct CDR3 sequences, roughly 43% occurring once. Sequenced material: blood. The receptors originated from a young man in good health.

V gene TRBV15 combines with J gene TRBJ2-1; D is undetermined. V shed 0 bases and J shed 8 bases, with 8 bases lying between them. The CDR3 has 13 amino acids. CDR1 is LNHNV and CDR2 is YYDKDF in the germline V gene (reference sequence). The CDR3 sequence is CATSRDYSYEQFF. As DNA, the CDR3 is TGTGCCACCAGCAGAGATTATAGCTATGAGCAGTTCTTC.

This chain joins TRBV29-1 and TRBJ2-1; no clear D. CDR3 length: 15 residues. CDR1 is SQVTM, CDR2 ANQGSEA, per germline. V dropped 1 base and J dropped 8 bases, with 18 bases sitting between them. The CDR3 region has the DNA TGCAGCGTTGAAGCCGCCGCCAACAAGGTCGATGAGCAGTTCTTC. This codes for CSVEAAANKVDEQFF.

In this sample, this clonotype turned up a few times. The chain carries TRBV30 and TRBJ2-7, with a weak D call TRBD2 (5 bases). Germline CDR1 and CDR2: GTSNPN and SVGIG (reference sequence). Trimming pared 1 base from V and 2 bases from J, leaving 9 bases between. The CDR3 extends over 13 amino acids. CDR3 region: CAWSATRAYEQYF. DNA for the CDR3: TGTGCCTGGAGTGCAACTAGGGCCTACGAGCAGTACTTC.

In its sample, this clonotype was seen a few times. The V gene is TRBV12-3 or TRBV12-4, the J gene TRBJ2-7; D not certain. V was clipped by 3 bases and J by 2 bases, with 14 bases between them. The CDR3 has 15 residues. The CDR3 bases are TGTGCCAGCAGTTTTCCCCGCAGGCATACCTACGAGCAGTACTTC. This gives the protein CASSFPRRHTYEQYF.

The sample holds a few counts of this clonotype. The chain combines TRBV10-3 with TRBJ2-3, with D perhaps TRBD2 (6 bases). V was shortened by 8 bases and J by 0 bases, with 12 bases between the two germline ends. The CDR3 is 14 residues long. Germline assignment: CDR1 ENHRY and CDR2 SYGVKD. CDR3 sequence (DNA): TGTGCCATCTCGAGGGCGGGGAGCACAGATACGCAGTATTTT. Its translation is CAISRAGSTDTQYF.

The rearrangement joins TRBV3-1 to TRBJ2-3, with 8 bases matching TRBD2. CDR3 size: 16 residues. Per germline, CDR1 LGHDT and CDR2 YNNKEL (reference sequence). The junction had 5 bases not matched to a gene; V was cut back by 1 base and J by 2 bases. For the CDR3, the DNA is TGTGCCAGCAGCCAAGTCGGCGGGGGGATCACAGATACGCAGTATTTT. This translates into CASSQVGGGITDTQYF.

This clonotype has only a few counts. The chain recombines TRBV20-1 with TRBJ1-1, with 8 bases matching TRBD1. The trim removed 6 bases at V and 3 bases at J, leaving 9 bases unmatched. CDR1 is DFQATT and CDR2 is SNEGSKA in the germline V gene (reference sequence). The CDR3 sequence is 14 residues long. CDR3 sequence (DNA): TGCAGTGCCATTCTCCGGGACAGGTACACTGAAGCTTTCTTT. Translated: CSAILRDRYTEAFF.

This clonotype turned up a few times. The CDR3 loop is CASSREQGRTDTQYF. In DNA form, the CDR3 reads TGCGCCAGCAGCCGAGAACAGGGAAGGACAGATACGCAGTATTTT. The chain couples TRBV4-3 to TRBJ2-3; possible D gene TRBD1, 6 bases. The CDR3 length is 15 residues. The ends were cut back, 4 bases at V and 3 bases at J, with 14 bases in the middle. CDR1 LGHNA and CDR2 YSLEER come from the germline V gene.

This clonotype was recorded many times. This sequence joins TRBV4-3 and TRBJ2-6; the D is unclear. Per the germline V gene, CDR1 is LGHNA and CDR2 is YSLEER. The CDR3 is 16 residues long. V was shortened by 0 bases and J by 0 bases, with 6 bases between the two germline ends. The CDR3 reads CASSQDYGSGANVLTF. The CDR3 nucleotides are TGCGCCAGCAGCCAAGATTATGGCTCTGGGGCCAACGTCCTGACTTTC.

With respect to this clonotype: A much larger clone sits a single nucleotide away, making a read error possible. The chain couples TRBV27 to TRBJ2-5; D possibly matches TRBD1 or TRBD2 (5 bases each). CDR1 and CDR2 from the germline V gene are MNHEY and SMNVEV (reference sequence). The CDR3 consists of 12 residues. Trimming stripped 6 bases from V and 11 bases from J, with 16 bases between. CDR3 in amino acids: CASRLIGDQQYF. CDR3 sequence (DNA): TGTGCCAGCAGGTTAATCGGGGACCAGCAGTACTTC.

This clonotype appeared once. V gene TRBV4-1 combines with J gene TRBJ2-1, with D perhaps matching TRBD2 (7 bases). The CDR3 spans 17 residues. V was clipped by 0 bases and J by 3 bases, with 15 bases between them. CDR1 is MGHRA and CDR2 is YSYEKL in the germline V gene. CDR3 sequence: CASSQDPSGGLYNEQFF. The CDR3 nucleotides read TGCGCCAGCAGCCAAGATCCATCGGGGGGCCTCTACAATGAGCAGTTCTTC.

This clonotype has only a few counts. The gene calls are TRBV13 and TRBJ2-1; D perhaps matches TRBD2 (7 bases). This CDR3 is 15 amino acids long. CDR1 and CDR2 (germline): PRHDT, FYEKMQ (reference sequence). The V gene lost 2 bases and the J gene lost 6 bases, with 14 bases spanning the gap. The CDR3 reads CASSLLGGQGNEQFF. The CDR3 DNA sequence: TGTGCCAGCAGCTTACTGGGGGGGCAAGGCAATGAGCAGTTCTTC.

The J gene is TRBJ2-3, the V gene TRBV25-1; D call uncertain. The V gene lost 4 bases and the J gene lost 5 bases, with 7 bases spanning the gap. Looked up from germline, CDR1 is MGHDK and CDR2 is SYGVNS. The CDR3 is made up of 12 amino acids. This CDR3 reads CASSGYLDTQYF. The CDR3 DNA follows: TGTGCCAGCAGTGGTTACTTAGATACGCAGTATTTT.

CDR3 amino acids: CASTPTGGSYNEQFF. In DNA form, the CDR3 reads TGTGCCAGCACCCCGACGGGGGGCTCCTACAATGAGCAGTTCTTC. The chain carries TRBV7-2 and TRBJ2-1; 7 bases fit TRBD2. The CDR3 runs to 15 residues. The V gene's germline CDR1 is SGHTA and CDR2 FQGNSA. Trimming cost V 7 bases and J 0 bases; bases outside gene matches: 6.

The sample holds one count of this clonotype. The chain links TRBV4-1 to TRBJ2-1, with no clear D. Germline CDR1 is MGHRA and CDR2 is YSYEKL. The CDR3 runs 15 residues. Trimming removed 0 bases at V and 4 bases at J, with 10 bases between. CDR3 DNA sequence: TGCGCCAGCAGCCAAGATACAAGGATATACAATGAGCAGTTCTTC. This sequence encodes CASSQDTRIYNEQFF.

J is TRBJ1-6 and V is TRBV7-9, with 10 bases fitting TRBD1. Trimming cost V 6 bases and J 7 bases; bases outside gene matches: 6. This CDR3 has 15 residues. Looked up from germline, CDR1 is SEHNR and CDR2 is FQNEAQ (reference sequence). CDR3 residues: CASSHGQGVNSPLHF. CDR3 in DNA: TGTGCCAGCAGTCACGGACAGGGGGTAAATTCACCCCTCCACTTT.

This clonotype was recorded many times. V usage is TRBV28 and J usage is TRBJ2-1; D is undetermined. CDR1 is MDHEN, CDR2 SYDVKM, per germline. Trimming took off 1 base at V and 4 bases at J, with 8 bases between the two ends. The CDR3 consists of 14 residues. The CDR3 nucleotides are TGTGCCAGCAGTTTATCGGGCAGATACAATGAGCAGTTCTTC. It specifies CASSLSGRYNEQFF.

CDR3 in amino acids: CASIPAFGHTEAFF. The CDR3 DNA follows: TGTGCCAGCATCCCTGCCTTTGGGCACACTGAAGCTTTCTTT. The chain couples TRBV6-5 to TRBJ1-1; D is undetermined. With 7 bases removed from V and 3 bases from J, the gap between germline ends came to 15 bases. Germline CDR1 and CDR2: MNHEY and SVGAGI. The CDR3 has 14 amino acids.